The 6 T cell receptor beta chains given below trace back to one sample, sequenced in a study of PD-1 blockade in mismatch repair-deficient tumors. The table came from immunoSEQ multiplex PCR; TCRdb's copy has only in-frame clones and leaves some out. This table has approximately 110,000 clones, about three quarters appearing once. The starting material was peripheral blood, obtained around 60 weeks after starting pembrolizumab. These receptors originate from an adult with mismatch repair-deficient cancer.

This clone was observed a single time. The chain employs TRBV19 and TRBJ1-5; D gene uncertain. CDR1 is LNHDA, CDR2 SQIVND, per germline (reference sequence). Trimming shortened V by 3 bases and J by 5 bases, and 5 bases separated the two germline ends. The CDR3 is 12 residues long. The CDR3 here is CASSIRYQPQHF. CDR3 bases: TGTGCCAGTAGTATCAGATATCAGCCCCAGCATTTT.

The chain carries TRBV30 and TRBJ2-1; 7 nucleotides match TRBD2. The CDR3 totals 14 residues. Germline loops: CDR1 GTSNPN, CDR2 SVGIG (reference sequence). The ends lost 1 base at V and 6 bases at J; junction bases unmatched: 6. The CDR3 is CAWSGGGGLNEQFF. Written as DNA, the CDR3 is TGTGCCTGGAGTGGGGGGGGAGGCCTCAATGAGCAGTTCTTC. The complete variable domain, with remaining parts taken from reference TRBV30 and TRBJ2-1, reads SQTIHQWPATLVQPVGSPLSLECTVEGTSNPNLYWYRQAAGRGLQLLFYSVGIGQISSEVPQNLSASRPQDRQFILSSKKLLLSDSGFYLCAWSGGGGLNEQFFGPGTRLTVL.

The chain is built from TRBV6-1 and TRBJ2-7; D gene ambiguous. Germline V CDR1 and CDR2: MNHNS, SASEGT. V was trimmed by 4 bases and J by 0 bases, leaving 10 bases between them. The CDR3 covers 14 residues. The DNA for the CDR3 is TGTGCCAGCAGTGTTCGCCGGAGCTCCTACGAGCAGTACTTC. Encoded protein: CASSVRRSSYEQYF.

The rearrangement joins TRBV6-5 to TRBJ1-2; D remains ambiguous. The CDR3 is 15 residues long. CDR1 and CDR2 (germline): MNHEY, SVGAGI. Trimming took off 6 bases at V and 2 bases at J, with 16 bases between the two ends. The CDR3 spells CASSRGAFYNYGYTF. In nucleotides, the CDR3 is TGTGCCAGCAGCCGCGGAGCTTTCTACAACTATGGCTACACCTTC.

This chain links TRBV19 with TRBJ2-1; D not certain. The V end was cut by 7 bases, the J end by 3 bases, with 16 bases between. The CDR3 runs 15 residues. CDR1 LNHDA and CDR2 SQIVND come from the germline V gene (reference sequence). The CDR3 DNA reads as TGTGCCAGTACCCATGACGACTCACTCTACAATGAGCAGTTCTTC. Translated: CASTHDDSLYNEQFF.

In this sample, this clone turned up once. The chain combines TRBV7-6 with TRBJ2-7; D gene uncertain. In germline, CDR1 is SGHVS, CDR2 FNYEAQ. The CDR3 consists of 15 residues. The V and J ends lost 1 base and 4 bases respectively, with 14 bases between them. This CDR3 reads CASSLVANAGYEQYF. The DNA of the CDR3 is TGTGCCAGCAGCTTAGTGGCGAACGCTGGGTACGAGCAGTACTTC. Based on the CDR3 plus reference TRBV7-6 and TRBJ2-7, the full variable domain is GAGVSQSPRYKVTKRGQDVALRCDPISGHVSLYWYRQALGQGPEFLTYFNYEAQQDKSGLPNDRFSAERPEGSISTLTIQRTEQRDSAMYRCASSLVANAGYEQYFGPGTRLTVT.